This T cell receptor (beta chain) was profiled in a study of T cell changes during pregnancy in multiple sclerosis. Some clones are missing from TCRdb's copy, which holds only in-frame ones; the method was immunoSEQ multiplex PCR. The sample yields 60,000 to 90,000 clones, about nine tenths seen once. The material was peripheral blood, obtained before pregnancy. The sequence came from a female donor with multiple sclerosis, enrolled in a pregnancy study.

The CDR3 region has the DNA TGTGCCAGCAGTGGGAGAGGAGGCGGAAGGGAGCTGTTTTTT. This translates into CASSGRGGGRELFF. The rearrangement links TRBV6-5 to TRBJ2-2; perhaps TRBD2 as D (5 bases). Germline V gene sequence: CDR1 MNHEY, CDR2 SVGAGI. V was cut by 5 bases and J by 9 bases, with 16 bases left in between. This CDR3 comprises 14 residues.